Listed below are T cell receptor beta chains from one sample, sequenced in a study of blood T cell repertoires in COVID-19. Only in-frame clones appear in the TCRdb table, and some are missing; sequencing was by immunoSEQ multiplex PCR. Here the sample spans fewer than 55,000 clones, around 86% being singletons. The material sequenced was peripheral blood. Receptor source: an elderly woman with COVID-19, enrolled during active disease. CDR3s leave out the opening cysteine and the closing phenylalanine or tryptophan. Where a row states a size, it is once, few, many or the class of an expanded clone; other rows omit it.

J: TRBJ2-2; size: -; V: TRBV3-1/TRBV3-2; CDR3: ASSPSGMTGELF
J: TRBJ2-1; size: -; V: TRBV2; CDR3: ASSADSHEQF
J: TRBJ1-3; size: once; V: TRBV11-2; CDR3: ASRPGQGPFSGNTIY
J: TRBJ2-7; size: -; V: TRBV19; CDR3: ASRLDSSYEQY
J: TRBJ2-7; size: -; V: TRBV5-1; CDR3: ASSRDRASGNNYEQY
J: TRBJ2-2; size: -; V: TRBV10-1; CDR3: ASSERGARELF
J: TRBJ1-1; size: -; V: TRBV4-2; CDR3: ASSQEGSQGVLMNTEAF
J: TRBJ2-4; size: -; V: TRBV7-9; CDR3: ASSSAGTGGSLAKNIQY
J: TRBJ2-3; size: -; V: TRBV7-6; CDR3: ASSLTTSGVSTDTQY
J: TRBJ1-1; size: -; V: TRBV6-5; CDR3: ASSSPPGVEAF
J: TRBJ1-1; size: few; V: TRBV28; CDR3: ASSASSTGGTEAF
J: TRBJ2-1; size: -; V: TRBV19; CDR3: ASSIGTSGRSDEQF
J: TRBJ1-5; size: -; V: TRBV5-1; CDR3: ASSPSGGNQPQH
J: TRBJ2-5; size: -; V: TRBV27; CDR3: ASSLWGQGAKETQY
J: TRBJ2-2; size: -; V: TRBV29-1; CDR3: SVLNTGELF
J: TRBJ2-3; size: -; V: TRBV4-1; CDR3: ASSQDRESRGGTDTQY
J: TRBJ2-2; size: -; V: TRBV3-1/TRBV3-2; CDR3: ASSHSNTGELF
J: TRBJ2-1; size: -; V: TRBV24-1; CDR3: ATSSHDSGQF
J: TRBJ1-6; size: once; V: TRBV6-5; CDR3: ASSYPLGTKNSPLH
J: TRBJ2-3; size: -; V: TRBV19; CDR3: ASSTGLALDTQY
J: TRBJ1-5; size: -; V: TRBV27; CDR3: ASSLSQGGQPQH
J: TRBJ1-5; size: -; V: TRBV10-1; CDR3: ASGTIGQHQPQH
J: TRBJ1-6; size: -; V: TRBV6-1; CDR3: ASSGRGQTSSYNSPLH
J: TRBJ2-7; size: few; V: TRBV7-9; CDR3: ASSLVSGKTYEQY
J: TRBJ2-3; size: -; V: TRBV3-1/TRBV3-2; CDR3: ASTPDSFTDTQY
J: TRBJ2-7; size: once; V: TRBV7-2; CDR3: ASSSHGGQGDEQY
J: TRBJ2-2; size: -; V: TRBV11-3; CDR3: ASSPRLDTGELF
J: TRBJ2-1; size: -; V: TRBV24-1; CDR3: ATSDRARSQEQF
J: TRBJ2-3; size: few; V: TRBV4-2; CDR3: ASSQPGQGSTDTQY
J: TRBJ2-1; size: -; V: TRBV7-9; CDR3: ASSPANEQF
J: TRBJ2-3; size: -; V: TRBV9; CDR3: ASSSSPLDSQTPLTDTQY
J: TRBJ2-3; size: -; V: TRBV9; CDR3: ASSEIGGSSTDTQY
J: TRBJ2-7; size: -; V: TRBV5-6; CDR3: ASSLGRAGEQY
J: TRBJ2-7; size: -; V: TRBV9; CDR3: ASSTGGTIYEQY
J: TRBJ2-5; size: -; V: TRBV19; CDR3: ASSIDRMIGETQY
J: TRBJ2-1; size: few; V: TRBV28; CDR3: ASSSDRVEQF
J: TRBJ2-2; size: few; V: TRBV10-1; CDR3: ASSPGGNTGELF
J: TRBJ1-2; size: -; V: TRBV18; CDR3: ASSPWADEGRNYGYT
J: TRBJ2-5; size: -; V: TRBV27; CDR3: ASSSTTSGGETQY
J: TRBJ1-5; size: -; V: TRBV28; CDR3: ASHTLGDRGRYQPQH
J: TRBJ1-4; size: -; V: TRBV3-1/TRBV3-2; CDR3: ASSADYNEKLF
J: TRBJ2-5; size: -; V: TRBV7-2; CDR3: ASSLGYAGVGETQY
J: TRBJ2-1; size: -; V: TRBV7-9; CDR3: ASSPFSGSFHNEQF
J: TRBJ2-1; size: -; V: TRBV28; CDR3: ASNSGTGVGKQF
J: TRBJ1-6; size: once; V: TRBV27; CDR3: ASSLTSAGGNSPLH
J: TRBJ2-1; size: few; V: TRBV15; CDR3: ATSADRGPYNEQF
J: TRBJ2-7; size: -; V: TRBV5-1; CDR3: ASSSGQGYEQY
J: TRBJ2-2; size: -; V: TRBV5-5; CDR3: ASSAGQTNTGELF
J: TRBJ1-5; size: -; V: TRBV12-3/TRBV12-4; CDR3: ASSSGQASQH